This TCR beta chain derives from a study of T-cell reconstitution after alpha-beta-depleted transplantation in children. Overall study findings and caveats: T cells produced anew were the main source of T-cell counts and diversity one year after transplant.

This clonotype was found many times. As yet, its antigen is unknown. V was pared by 4 bases and J by 14 bases, with 16 bases between. The CDR3 sequence is 13 residues long. Germline V lookup: CDR1 SGHRS, CDR2 YFSETQ. A library of TCRbeta sequences, prepared with unique molecular identifiers, was generated. One entry per CDR3 protein results from TCRdb running MiXCR on the PCR reads. The table shows over 80,000 distinct CDR3 sequences, with roughly a quarter occurring only once. This sequence joins TRBV5-1 and TRBJ1-6; D perhaps matches TRBD1 (5 bases). The origin of this receptor is a boy younger than 10 with acute lymphoblastic leukemia, due to receive a stem cell transplant. The material sequenced was PBMCs, taken before TCRalphabeta/CD19-depleted stem cell transplant. This CDR3 is CASSPPGFETLHF. The DNA for the CDR3 is TGCGCCAGCAGCCCGCCAGGGTTTGAAACCCTCCACTTT.